The 23 T cell receptor beta chains in this list originate from one sample, sequenced in a study of shared clonotypes between healthy human individuals. Terminally differentiated effector memory CD45RA+ cells were excluded from the naive CD8 cells, which were CD45RO-negative and positively selected for CCR7. Measured with immunoSEQ multiplex PCR; TCRdb has only the in-frame clones, and not every one. The table lists 1.5 million to 2.5 million clones, approximately 95% of them singletons, with 1% to 1.5% in the top ten. The sequenced material came from naive CD8+ T cells sorted from blood. All receptors come from a man between 18 and 35 years old in good health.

This chain links TRBV27 with TRBJ1-2; D is possibly TRBD1 (6 bases). V dropped 2 bases and J dropped 1 base, with 11 bases sitting between them. CDR3 length: 15 residues. Germline V CDR1 and CDR2: MNHEY, SMNVEV (reference sequence). In DNA, the CDR3 is TGTGCCAGCAGTTTACAACCAGGGGATAACTATGGCTACACCTTC. Its translation: CASSLQPGDNYGYTF.

The gene calls are TRBV11-2 and TRBJ2-7, with TRBD1 matching over 11 bases. The trim removed 5 bases at V and 6 bases at J, leaving 6 bases unmatched. Per the germline V gene, CDR1 is SGHAT and CDR2 is FQNNGV. CDR3 length: 14 residues. The CDR3 bases are TGTGCCAGCAGCACCGCCGGGACAGGGGGCGAGCAGTACTTC. Translation: CASSTAGTGGEQYF.

In this sample, this clone turned up once. This sample also contains other DNA sequences that code for the same CDR3. The chain is built from TRBV27 and TRBJ1-1, with a tentative D call TRBD1 (6 bases). The CDR3 covers 14 residues. Germline V CDR1 and CDR2: MNHEY, SMNVEV (reference sequence). V was trimmed by 3 bases and J by 1 base, leaving 9 bases between them. This CDR3 is CASSLGGANTEAFF. The DNA of the CDR3 is TGTGCCAGCAGTTTGGGGGGCGCGAACACTGAAGCTTTCTTT.

The CDR3 sequence is CASSGPPSGANVLTF. DNA of the CDR3: TGTGCCAGCAGCGGACCCCCATCTGGGGCCAACGTCCTGACTTTC. The chain has TRBV9 and TRBJ2-6; no definite D call. Germline V gives CDR1 SGDLS, CDR2 YYNGEE. The CDR3 is 15 amino acids. V was trimmed by 3 bases and J by 1 base, leaving 8 bases between them. Full variable domain (missing parts from reference TRBV9 and TRBJ2-6): DSGVTQTPKHLITATGQRVTLRCSPRSGDLSVYWYQQSLDQGLQFLIQYYNGEERAKGNILERFSAQQFPDLHSELNLSSLELGDSALYFCASSGPPSGANVLTFGAGSRLTVL.

The rearrangement joins TRBV2 to TRBJ2-1; 9 bases are shared with TRBD1. V shed 2 bases and J 7 bases; nucleotides not matched to a gene: 6. The CDR3 length is 15 residues. Germline CDR1 reads SNHLY; CDR2 reads FYNNEI. Here the CDR3 reads CASSEPGQGWNEQFF. The CDR3 DNA is TGTGCCAGCAGTGAACCGGGACAGGGTTGGAATGAGCAGTTCTTC.

The genes are TRBV27 and TRBJ2-7; TRBD1 is a possible D gene (5 bases). CDR1 is MNHEY, CDR2 SMNVEV, per germline (reference sequence). The CDR3 contains 13 residues. V dropped 4 bases and J dropped 2 bases, with 9 bases sitting between them. CDR3 nucleotides: TGTGCCAGCAGTTGGGGCGGTGCCTACGAGCAGTACTTC. It specifies CASSWGGAYEQYF.

J is TRBJ1-1 and V is TRBV9; 7 nucleotides align to TRBD1. V lost 2 bases and J lost 0; bases outside the gene matches: 7. The germline CDR1 and CDR2 sequences are SGDLS and YYNGEE. This CDR3 has 16 residues. The CDR3 loop is CASSVGQENLNTEAFF. The CDR3 nucleotides read TGTGCCAGCAGCGTCGGACAGGAGAACTTGAACACTGAAGCTTTCTTT.

The chain carries TRBV4-1 and TRBJ2-7, with D unclear. CDR3 length equals 17 residues. CDR1 MGHRA and CDR2 YSYEKL come from the germline V gene. Trimming stripped 4 bases from V and 0 bases from J, with 19 bases between. The CDR3: CASSRGPTAASSYEQYF. The CDR3 DNA is TGCGCCAGCAGCCGAGGCCCTACCGCGGCCTCCTCCTACGAGCAGTACTTC.

The chain couples TRBV11-2 to TRBJ2-7; D not resolved. V was shortened by 4 bases and J by 3 bases, with 10 bases between the two germline ends. CDR1 and CDR2 (germline): SGHAT, FQNNGV. The CDR3 runs 13 residues. CDR3 in DNA: TGTGCCAGCAGCTCGCTTATCCTCTACGAGCAGTACTTC. This encodes CASSSLILYEQYF. The full variable domain, rest sourced from reference TRBV11-2 and TRBJ2-7, is EAGVAQSPRYKIIEKRQSVAFWCNPISGHATLYWYQQILGQGPKLLIQFQNNGVVDDSQLPKDRFSAERLKGVDSTLKIQPAKLEDSAVYLCASSSLILYEQYFGPGTRLTVT.

Notes on this clone: In the same sample, other DNA sequences code for this CDR3. The chain employs TRBV5-6 and TRBJ2-1; D is tentatively TRBD1 or TRBD2 (5 bases each). The V gene lost 3 bases and the J gene lost 2 bases, with 9 bases spanning the gap. CDR1 and CDR2 (germline): SGHDT, YYEEEE. This CDR3 has 14 amino acids. CDR3 in amino acids: CASSWGTAYNEQFF. The CDR3 DNA is TGTGCCAGCAGCTGGGGGACCGCCTACAATGAGCAGTTCTTC. The complete variable domain, with remaining parts taken from reference TRBV5-6 and TRBJ2-1, reads DAGVTQSPTHLIKTRGQQVTLRCSPKSGHDTVSWYQQALGQGPQFIFQYYEEEERQRGNFPDRFSGHQFPNYSSELNVNALLLGDSALYLCASSWGTAYNEQFFGPGTRLTVL.

The chain employs TRBV5-8 and TRBJ1-6; D is uncertain. Deletions cut 1 base from V and 2 bases from J, with 10 bases between. This CDR3 is built from 16 residues. The germline V gene has CDR1 SGHTS and CDR2 YDEGEE. The CDR3 region is CASSLSGQAYNSPLHF. As DNA, the CDR3 is TGTGCCAGCAGCTTGAGTGGGCAGGCCTATAATTCACCCCTCCACTTT.

The chain links TRBV10-3 to TRBJ2-7; D is perhaps TRBD2 (5 bases). The germline V and J ends were trimmed by 5 bases and 7 bases, with 18 bases remaining between them. This CDR3 has 14 amino acids. Per germline, CDR1 ENHRY and CDR2 SYGVKD. This CDR3 reads CAISRATTPEEQYF. The CDR3 bases are TGTGCCATCAGTAGGGCGACTACGCCGGAGGAGCAGTACTTC.

The rearrangement links TRBV7-6 to TRBJ2-5; D is ambiguous. Germline lookup yields CDR1 SGHVS and CDR2 FNYEAQ. There are 16 residues in the CDR3. V lost 1 base, J lost 1 base, and 13 bases lay in between. The CDR3 reads CASSLEVGRIQETQYF. CDR3 in DNA: TGTGCCAGCAGCTTAGAGGTGGGCCGGATCCAAGAGACCCAGTACTTC.

The V call is TRBV7-6, the J call TRBJ2-7; TRBD2 agrees at 10 bases. The V gene's germline CDR1 is SGHVS and CDR2 FNYEAQ. The V segment lost 5 bases and the J segment 3 bases; nucleotides outside the gene matches: 7. The CDR3 totals 15 residues. CDR3 bases: TGTGCCAGCAGCCCAAGATCTAGCGGGGGCTACGAGCAGTACTTC. Encoded protein: CASSPRSSGGYEQYF.

The rearrangement uses TRBV4-1 and TRBJ2-5, with D hard to call. The CDR3 is made up of 13 amino acids. The germline gives CDR1 MGHRA, CDR2 YSYEKL. The ends were cut back, 0 bases at V and 13 bases at J, with 15 bases in the middle. The CDR3 loop is CASSQEGSAFVYF. The CDR3 DNA sequence: TGCGCCAGCAGCCAAGAAGGTTCGGCTTTCGTGTACTTC.

V usage is TRBV28 and J usage is TRBJ2-7; D gene uncertain. The CDR3 contains 12 residues. The germline V gene encodes CDR1 MDHEN and CDR2 SYDVKM. Trimming stripped 3 bases from V and 5 bases from J, with 8 bases between. In nucleotides, the CDR3 is TGTGCCAGCAGTTTGAGTGCCCACGAGCAGTACTTC. It encodes CASSLSAHEQYF.

V usage is TRBV7-9 and J usage is TRBJ1-1; D gene ambiguous. The germline V and J ends were trimmed by 1 base and 6 bases, with 6 bases remaining between them. The CDR3 totals 12 residues. The germline V gene encodes CDR1 SEHNR and CDR2 FQNEAQ (reference sequence). The CDR3: CASSLGHAEAFF. The CDR3 DNA sequence: TGTGCCAGCAGCTTAGGGCACGCTGAAGCTTTCTTT.

The rearrangement joins TRBV7-9 to TRBJ1-2; 7 bases map to TRBD1. Trimming at V came to 1 base and at J to 7 bases, leaving 3 bases not matched to a gene. Germline loops: CDR1 SEHNR, CDR2 FQNEAQ (reference sequence). The CDR3 contains 13 residues. CDR3 DNA: TGTGCCAGCAGCTTAGGACAGGGTGGTGGCTACACCTTC. Encoded protein: CASSLGQGGGYTF.

The V gene is TRBV19, the J gene TRBJ1-1, with TRBD1 matching over 9 bases. V gave up 3 bases and J gave up 1 base; unmatched junction bases: 6. The germline V gene encodes CDR1 LNHDA and CDR2 SQIVND (reference sequence). The CDR3 length is 16 residues. CDR3: CASSIPPGQGNTEAFF. DNA of the CDR3: TGTGCCAGTAGTATCCCCCCGGGACAGGGGAACACTGAAGCTTTCTTT.

The chain is built from TRBV7-8 and TRBJ2-1; 8 positions agree with TRBD1. In germline, CDR1 is SGHVS, CDR2 FQNEAQ. Trimming took 5 bases from V and 3 from J; bases not matched to a gene: 6. CDR3 size: 15 residues. In DNA, the CDR3 is TGTGCCAGCAGCAAGACAGGGGTGGGCTACAATGAGCAGTTCTTC. Its protein is CASSKTGVGYNEQFF.

This chain links TRBV6-6 with TRBJ1-2; D is possibly TRBD1 (5 bases). This CDR3 comprises 11 residues. Trimming removed 7 bases at V and 8 bases at J, with 11 bases between. Germline CDR1 and CDR2: MNHNY and SVGAGI (reference sequence). The CDR3 bases are TGTGCCAGCACTAAGGGGAGCGGCTACACCTTC. It translates to CASTKGSGYTF.

This clone appeared once. This chain joins TRBV27 and TRBJ2-7; D remains ambiguous. CDR3 length: 15 amino acids. The germline V and J ends were trimmed by 4 bases and 2 bases, with 15 bases remaining between them. Germline lookup yields CDR1 MNHEY and CDR2 SMNVEV (reference sequence). The CDR3 loop is CASSSRRSAAYEQYF. DNA for the CDR3: TGTGCCAGCAGTTCCCGACGGTCAGCTGCCTACGAGCAGTACTTC.

A note on this clone: The sample contains more than one DNA sequence encoding this CDR3. The CDR3 here is CASSGQGAYEQYF. CDR3 nucleotide sequence: TGTGCCAGCAGTGGACAGGGGGCTTACGAGCAGTACTTC. The chain is built from TRBV27 and TRBJ2-7, with 11 bases lining up with TRBD1. J lost 4 bases, V lost 5 bases, and 1 base had no gene match. The CDR3 has 13 amino acids. Looked up from germline, CDR1 is MNHEY and CDR2 is SMNVEV (reference sequence).